This T cell receptor beta chain originates from a study of blood T cells in healthy people across ages. This clonotype was seen a few times. The target antigen is unknown. Overall study results and limits: Estimates drawn from one million T cells were deemed to understate diversity. Unknown CMV status may confound age-related changes in expanded clones.

Isolation of PBMCs gave at least 7 million cells per sample. CDR1 is SQVTM, CDR2 ANQGSEA, per germline. The length of the CDR3 is 12 residues. The V end was cut by 4 bases, the J end by 5 bases, with 11 bases between. With a J-beta primer mix and a sample-barcoded 5' primer, a second PCR ran about 7 to 12 cycles. Through a template-switch adaptor with 12 random nucleotides, each cDNA molecule received a tag. TCRdb passed the 5' RACE reads through MiXCR, listing each CDR3 protein once. The repertoire holds roughly 2 million distinct CDR3 sequences, with around half as singletons. J is TRBJ2-5 and V is TRBV29-1; D remains ambiguous. The TCR sequence derives from a woman between 40 and 55 years old in good health. The sample was blood. CDR3 in DNA: TGCAGCGTTGGGCCCATCCAGGAGACCCAGTACTTC. Protein product: CSVGPIQETQYF.